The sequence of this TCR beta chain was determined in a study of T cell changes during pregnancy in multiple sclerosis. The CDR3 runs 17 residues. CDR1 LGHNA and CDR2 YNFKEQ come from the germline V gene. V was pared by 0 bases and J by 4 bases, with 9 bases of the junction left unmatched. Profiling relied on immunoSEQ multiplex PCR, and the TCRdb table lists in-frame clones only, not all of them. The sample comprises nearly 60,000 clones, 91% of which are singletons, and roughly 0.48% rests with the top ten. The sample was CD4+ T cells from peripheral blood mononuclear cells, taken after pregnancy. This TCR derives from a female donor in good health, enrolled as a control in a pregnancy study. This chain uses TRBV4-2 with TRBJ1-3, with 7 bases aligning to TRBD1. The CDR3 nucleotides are TGTGCCAGCAGCCAAGATCCGCGACAGGGCCGGGGAAACACCATATATTTT. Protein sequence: CASSQDPRQGRGNTIYF.